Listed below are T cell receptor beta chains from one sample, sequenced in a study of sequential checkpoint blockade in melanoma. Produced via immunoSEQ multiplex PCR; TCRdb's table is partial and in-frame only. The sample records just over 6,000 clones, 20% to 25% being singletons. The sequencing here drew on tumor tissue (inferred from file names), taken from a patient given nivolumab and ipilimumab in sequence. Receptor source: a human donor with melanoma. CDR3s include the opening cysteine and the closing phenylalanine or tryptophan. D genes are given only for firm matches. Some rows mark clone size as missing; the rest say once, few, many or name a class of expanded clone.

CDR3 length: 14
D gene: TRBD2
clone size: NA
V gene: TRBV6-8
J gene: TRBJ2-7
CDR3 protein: CASSYLAGGYEQYF
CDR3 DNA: TGTGCCAGCAGTTACCTAGCGGGAGGGTACGAGCAGTACTTC

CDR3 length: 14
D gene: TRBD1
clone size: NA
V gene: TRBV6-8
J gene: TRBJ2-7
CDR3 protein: CASSEDRGRREQYF
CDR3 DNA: TGTGCCAGCTCTGAGGACAGGGGGCGACGCGAGCAGTACTTC

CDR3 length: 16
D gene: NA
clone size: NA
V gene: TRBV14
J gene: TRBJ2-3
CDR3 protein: CASSPTAGLRTDTQYF
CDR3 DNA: TGTGCCAGCAGCCCTACAGCAGGACTAAGGACAGATACGCAGTATTTT

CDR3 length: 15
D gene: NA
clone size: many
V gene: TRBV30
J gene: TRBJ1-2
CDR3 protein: CAWDTRGNGVGGYTF
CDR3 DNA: TGTGCCTGGGACACCCGGGGGAACGGGGTAGGAGGCTACACCTTC

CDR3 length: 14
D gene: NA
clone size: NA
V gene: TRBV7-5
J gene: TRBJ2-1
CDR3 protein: CADSGLVSYNEQFF
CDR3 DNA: TGTGCCGACTCGGGACTAGTGTCCTACAATGAGCAGTTCTTC

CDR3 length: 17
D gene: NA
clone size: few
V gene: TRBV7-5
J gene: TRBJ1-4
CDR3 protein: CASSLLGTGVINEKLFF
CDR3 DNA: TGTGCCAGCAGCTTATTGGGGACAGGGGTTATCAATGAAAAACTGTTTTTT

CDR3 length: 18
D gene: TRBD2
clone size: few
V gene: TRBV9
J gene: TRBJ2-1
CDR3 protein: CASSVGGGLAGTYNEQFF
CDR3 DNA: TGTGCCAGCAGCGTAGGGGGAGGGCTAGCGGGGACCTACAATGAGCAGTTCTTC

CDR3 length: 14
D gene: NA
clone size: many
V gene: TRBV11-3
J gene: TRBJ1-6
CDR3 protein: CASSITGSDSPLHF
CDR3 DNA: TGTGCCAGCAGCATAACAGGGTCGGATTCACCCCTCCACTTT

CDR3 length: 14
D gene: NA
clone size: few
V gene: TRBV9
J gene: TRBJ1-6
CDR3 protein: CASSVRGDNSPLHF
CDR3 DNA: TGTGCCAGCAGCGTGAGGGGGGATAATTCACCCCTCCACTTT

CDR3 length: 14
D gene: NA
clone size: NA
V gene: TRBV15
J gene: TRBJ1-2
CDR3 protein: CATSRDRGEYGYTF
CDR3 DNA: TGTGCCACCAGCAGAGACAGGGGCGAGTATGGCTACACCTTC

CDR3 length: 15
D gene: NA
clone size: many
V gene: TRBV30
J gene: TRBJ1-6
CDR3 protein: CAWSLAGTRDSPLHF
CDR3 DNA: TGTGCCTGGAGCCTTGCCGGGACGCGTGATTCACCCCTCCACTTT

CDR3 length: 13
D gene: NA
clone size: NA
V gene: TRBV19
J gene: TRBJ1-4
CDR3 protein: CASSRGDNEKLFF
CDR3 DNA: TGTGCCAGTAGCAGGGGCGATAATGAAAAACTGTTTTTT

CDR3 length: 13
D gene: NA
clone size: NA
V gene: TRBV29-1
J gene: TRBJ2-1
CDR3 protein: CSVEDAGPGEQFF
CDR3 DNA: TGCAGCGTTGAAGACGCGGGCCCGGGTGAGCAGTTCTTC

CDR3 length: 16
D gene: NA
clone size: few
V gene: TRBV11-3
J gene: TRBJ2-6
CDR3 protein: CASSNNRVRGANVLTF
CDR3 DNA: TGTGCCAGCAGCAACAACAGGGTTCGTGGGGCCAACGTCCTGACTTTC

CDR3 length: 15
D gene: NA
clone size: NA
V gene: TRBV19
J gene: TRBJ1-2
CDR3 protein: CASSIVRGAGYGYTF
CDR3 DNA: TGTGCCAGTAGTATTGTGAGGGGCGCAGGATATGGCTACACCTTC

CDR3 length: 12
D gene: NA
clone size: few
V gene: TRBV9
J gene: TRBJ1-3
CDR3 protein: CASRKTGNTIYF
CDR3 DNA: TGTGCCAGCAGAAAGACTGGAAACACCATATATTTT

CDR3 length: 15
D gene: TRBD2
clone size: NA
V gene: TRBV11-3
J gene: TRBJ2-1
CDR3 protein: CASSVLAGGNNEQFF
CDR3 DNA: TGTGCCAGCAGCGTACTAGCGGGAGGTAACAATGAGCAGTTCTTC

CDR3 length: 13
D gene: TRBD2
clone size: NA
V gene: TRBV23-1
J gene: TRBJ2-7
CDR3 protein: CASSLGGSYEQYF
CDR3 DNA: TGCGCCAGCAGCTTGGGCGGGAGCTACGAGCAGTACTTC

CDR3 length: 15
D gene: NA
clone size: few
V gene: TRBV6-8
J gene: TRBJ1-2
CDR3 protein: CASSRVSGTAYGYTF
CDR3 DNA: TGTGCCAGCAGTAGAGTCAGCGGGACGGCTTATGGCTACACCTTC

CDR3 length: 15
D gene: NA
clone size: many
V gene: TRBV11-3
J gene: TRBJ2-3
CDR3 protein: CASSPLPKGTDTQYF
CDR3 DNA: TGTGCCAGCAGCCCCCTACCGAAAGGGACAGATACGCAGTATTTT

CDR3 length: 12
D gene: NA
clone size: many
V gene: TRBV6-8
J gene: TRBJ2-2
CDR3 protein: CAINPETGELFF
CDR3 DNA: TGTGCCATCAACCCGGAAACCGGGGAGCTGTTTTTT

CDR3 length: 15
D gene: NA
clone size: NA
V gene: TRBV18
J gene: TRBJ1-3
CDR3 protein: CASSPLGAGGNTIYF
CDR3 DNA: TGTGCCAGCTCACCACTGGGGGCAGGTGGAAACACCATATATTTT

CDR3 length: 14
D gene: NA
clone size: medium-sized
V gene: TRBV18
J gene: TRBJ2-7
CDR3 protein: CASSPRQGTYEQYF
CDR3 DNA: TGTGCCAGCTCACCCCGTCAGGGAACCTACGAGCAGTACTTC

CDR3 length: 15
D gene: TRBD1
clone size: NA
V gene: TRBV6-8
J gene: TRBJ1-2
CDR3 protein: CASSYADRGFFGYTF
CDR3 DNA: TGTGCCAGCAGTTACGCGGACAGGGGGTTTTTTGGCTACACCTTC

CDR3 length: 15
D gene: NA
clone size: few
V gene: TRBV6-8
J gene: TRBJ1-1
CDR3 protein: CASSSERRANTEAFF
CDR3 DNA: TGTGCCAGCAGTTCGGAGAGGAGGGCCAACACTGAAGCTTTCTTT

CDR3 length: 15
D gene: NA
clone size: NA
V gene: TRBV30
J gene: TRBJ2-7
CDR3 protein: CAWSGGRRYSYEQYF
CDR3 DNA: TGTGCCTGGAGTGGCGGCAGGCGATACTCCTACGAGCAGTACTTC

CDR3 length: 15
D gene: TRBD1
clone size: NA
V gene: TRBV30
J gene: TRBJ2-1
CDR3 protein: CAWTAGTGLSNEQFF
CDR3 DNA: TGTGCCTGGACCGCCGGGACAGGGCTGAGCAATGAGCAGTTCTTC

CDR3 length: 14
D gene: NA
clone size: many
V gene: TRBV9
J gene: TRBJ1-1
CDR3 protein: CASSVDQSNTEAFF
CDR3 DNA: TGTGCCAGCAGCGTAGATCAGTCGAACACTGAAGCTTTCTTT

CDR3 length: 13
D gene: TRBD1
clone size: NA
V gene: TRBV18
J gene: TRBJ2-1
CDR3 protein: CASSLGQGNEQFF
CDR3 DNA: TGTGCCAGCTCACTCGGACAGGGCAATGAGCAGTTCTTC

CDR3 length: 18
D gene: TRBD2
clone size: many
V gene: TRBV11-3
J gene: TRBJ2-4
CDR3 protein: CASSLGLAGDIAKNIQYF
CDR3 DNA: TGTGCCAGCAGCCTCGGACTAGCGGGGGACATAGCCAAAAACATTCAGTACTTC

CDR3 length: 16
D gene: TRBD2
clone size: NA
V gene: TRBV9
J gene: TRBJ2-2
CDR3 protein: CASSLSSGSIGGELFF
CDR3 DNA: TGTGCCAGCAGTTTGAGTAGCGGGAGTATTGGCGGGGAGCTGTTTTTT

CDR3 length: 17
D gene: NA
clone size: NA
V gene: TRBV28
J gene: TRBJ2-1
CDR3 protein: CASRSRGGTSRWDEQFF
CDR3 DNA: TGTGCCAGCAGATCAAGGGGGGGGACCTCACGATGGGATGAGCAGTTCTTC

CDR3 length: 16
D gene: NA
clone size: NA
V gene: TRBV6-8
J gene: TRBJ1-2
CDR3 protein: CASSYSSGQQNYGYTF
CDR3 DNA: TGTGCCAGCAGTTACTCGTCCGGACAGCAAAACTATGGCTACACCTTC

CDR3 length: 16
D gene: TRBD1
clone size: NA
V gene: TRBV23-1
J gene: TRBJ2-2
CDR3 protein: CASSQRGTGTPGELFF
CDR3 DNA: TGCGCCAGCAGCCAAAGGGGGACAGGGACCCCCGGGGAGCTGTTTTTT

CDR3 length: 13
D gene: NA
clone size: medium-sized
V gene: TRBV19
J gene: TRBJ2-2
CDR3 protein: CASSIGGTGELFF
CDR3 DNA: TGTGCCAGTAGTATAGGGGGTACCGGGGAGCTGTTTTTT

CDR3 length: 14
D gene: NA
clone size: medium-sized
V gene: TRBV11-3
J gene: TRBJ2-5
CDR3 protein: CASSPGLFEETQYF
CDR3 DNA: TGTGCCAGCAGCCCCGGACTCTTCGAAGAGACCCAGTACTTC

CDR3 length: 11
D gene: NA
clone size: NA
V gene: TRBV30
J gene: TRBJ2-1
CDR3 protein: CAWRAYNEQFF
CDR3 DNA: TGTGCCTGGAGGGCTTACAATGAGCAGTTCTTC